This T cell receptor (beta chain) was observed in a study of Ad26.COV2.S vaccination and SARS-CoV-2 variants. Looking at the study overall: Doses of Ad26.COV2.S were injected into muscle once or twice, 56 days apart. Findings and limits, study-wide: People who got the vaccine had more spike-specific TCR breadth than people who got placebo. For non-spike TCRs, breadth in vaccine recipients resembled that in placebo recipients.

Trimming shortened V by 6 bases and J by 1 base, and 10 bases separated the two germline ends. This CDR3 spans 13 amino acids. CDR1 is MNHEY, CDR2 SVGAGI, per germline. Treatment: some 20 received Ad26.COV2.S at low or high dose, single or two shots; roughly five received placebo; per-sample allocation not given. Material that was analyzed had been drawn on day 63 after the first vaccine or placebo injection. Vaccine was an Ad26 vector expressing Wuhan-strain SARS-CoV-2 spike. As concerns this clone: Its antigen is not identified.

Libraries were prepared by immunoSEQ multiplex PCR; TCRdb keeps only in-frame clonotypes and omits some of them. The sample has roughly 320,000 clones, more than 75% seen once. The clonotype comes from a person aged 18-60 years who received the Ad26.COV2.S COVID-19 vaccine or a placebo. The sequencing here drew on peripheral blood, taken in a trial of Ad26.COV2.S vaccine versus placebo. This rearrangement joins TRBV6-5 to TRBJ2-7, with D maybe TRBD2 (6 bases). The CDR3 loop is CASSPRGSYEQYF. The DNA for the CDR3 is TGTGCCAGCAGCCCCCGGGGGTCCTACGAGCAGTACTTC.